This is a list of T cell receptor beta chains from one sample in a study of human T cells and chemical hapten exposure. One entry per CDR3 protein results from TCRdb running MiXCR on the RACE reads. The sample holds more than 250,000 distinct CDR3 sequences, approximately 8% seen once. This material consisted of whole blood, taken in connection with sensitization to the hapten diphenylcyclopropenone (DPC). Every receptor here comes from a man between 18 and 29 years old with alopecia areata. Some clones in this sample may be carry-over from other donors' samples. The CDR3 runs from the conserved cysteine through the conserved F or W. Each record gives: CDR3 DNA, CDR3 protein, J gene, V gene, D gene, clone size. D genes are given only for firm matches. Size is omitted from some rows. Given values are once, few, many or a class for expanded clones.

TGTGCCAGCAGCTACAACTTTCGCGATGAGCAGTTCTTC	CASSYNFRDEQFF	TRBJ2-1	TRBV7-2	-	-
TGCGCCAGCAGCCGTATACAGGGGGCCCACGAGCAGTACTTC	CASSRIQGAHEQYF	TRBJ2-7	TRBV5-1	TRBD1	few
TGTGCCAGCAGCTTGCAGGGGGTCACCTACAATGAGCAGTTCTTC	CASSLQGVTYNEQFF	TRBJ2-1	TRBV5-6	TRBD1	-
TGTGCTAGTGGACCTAGCCCGGGTCTCACCGTGAAGTATTTT	CASGPSPGLTVKYF	TRBJ2-3	TRBV12-5	-	few
TGTGCCAGCAGTTCCCGGACCCCCTATGGCTACACCTTC	CASSSRTPYGYTF	TRBJ1-2	TRBV28	-	-
TGCAGTGCTAGAGATATTAGGGCCGGGGAGCTGTTTTTT	CSARDIRAGELFF	TRBJ2-2	TRBV20-1	-	-
TGTGCCATCAGTGAGTCCCTGAAGGCGAGCGGGGGCAAAAATACGCAGTATTTT	CAISESLKASGGKNTQYF	TRBJ2-3	TRBV10-3	TRBD2	-
TGTGCCAGCAGCACCCCCCGGAGGTTAGGGGAGACCCAGTACTTC	CASSTPRRLGETQYF	TRBJ2-5	TRBV7-9	-	-
TGTGCCAGCAGCTTAGCATTAGGGACTAGTAACTCGGATGAGCAGTTCTTC	CASSLALGTSNSDEQFF	TRBJ2-1	TRBV7-9	TRBD2	few
TGTGCCAGCAGCCGTATCCGCCGGACTAGCGGGGGAAGCTACGAGCAGTACTTC	CASSRIRRTSGGSYEQYF	TRBJ2-7	TRBV11-2	TRBD2	-
TGTGCCAGCAACCGAGACTCAGAGGTCTACGAGCAGTACTTC	CASNRDSEVYEQYF	TRBJ2-7	TRBV28	-	-
TGTGCCAGCAACGACAGGCTCGGGCAGCCCCAGCATTTT	CASNDRLGQPQHF	TRBJ1-5	TRBV25-1	-	many
TGTGCCAGCAGTTATCTTCCTTGGCGGGGAGAAAACTCCTACGAGCAGTACTTC	CASSYLPWRGENSYEQYF	TRBJ2-7	TRBV6-2/TRBV6-3	-	many
TGCGCCAGCAGCAGGACTTTTAATGAAAAACTGTTTTTT	CASSRTFNEKLFF	TRBJ1-4	TRBV4-1	-	few
TGTGCCAGCAGCGTAGGCCCCACCCAGGGGCCCCAGCATTTT	CASSVGPTQGPQHF	TRBJ1-5	TRBV9	-	-
TGCGCCAGCAGTAGGGGGGAACAAGAGACCCAGTACTTC	CASSRGEQETQYF	TRBJ2-5	TRBV10-2	-	many
TGCGCCAGCAGCGATTGGCGACTAGCGGGGGACTACAATGAGCAGTTCTTC	CASSDWRLAGDYNEQFF	TRBJ2-1	TRBV5-1	TRBD2	few
TGCGCCAGCAGCCAAGATCTAGCGGGGGGCCGGGCGCAGTTCTTC	CASSQDLAGGRAQFF	TRBJ2-1	TRBV4-3	TRBD2	many
TGTGCCAGCAGTGTCGGGCAGGGTAGGACAGATACGCAGTATTTT	CASSVGQGRTDTQYF	TRBJ2-3	TRBV2	-	-
TGTGCCAGCAGCCTGGACAGGGCGGCCCAGTACTTC	CASSLDRAAQYF	TRBJ2-5	TRBV5-5	TRBD1	few
TGTGCCAGCAGTTTAGGGGCTCTGACTGAAGCTTTCTTT	CASSLGALTEAFF	TRBJ1-1	TRBV12-3/TRBV12-4	-	-
TGTGCCATCAGTGAGTCGGGGGCCCATGGCTACACCTTC	CAISESGAHGYTF	TRBJ1-2	TRBV10-3	-	few
TGTGCCAGCAGCCGGACAGCCGACTTCTATGGCTACACCTTC	CASSRTADFYGYTF	TRBJ1-2	TRBV28	-	few
TGTGCCACCGGGGGCTCTGGGGCCAACGTCCTGACTTTC	CATGGSGANVLTF	TRBJ2-6	TRBV15	-	many
TGCAGCCTCTCGACAGGGATACGGAATCAGCCCCAGCATTTT	CSLSTGIRNQPQHF	TRBJ1-5	TRBV20-1	TRBD1	-
TGTGCCAGCAGCTTTGGCAGAACTGGAAACACCATATATTTT	CASSFGRTGNTIYF	TRBJ1-3	TRBV5-6	-	few
TGTGCCAGCAGTGAAGGGGGACAGGGGATTCGTCACACTGAAGCTTTCTTT	CASSEGGQGIRHTEAFF	TRBJ1-1	TRBV2	TRBD1	few
TGCGCCAGCAGCTCCGGGGCCACGTCTGCAACTAATGAAAAACTGTTTTTT	CASSSGATSATNEKLFF	TRBJ1-4	TRBV5-1	-	few
TGCAGTGCTAGAGATTTGAATGTCGGGGGGCAGAGCAATGAGCAGTTCTTC	CSARDLNVGGQSNEQFF	TRBJ2-1	TRBV20-1	-	-
TGTGCCAGCAGCTTAACCCGGACCTCAGGGGCCAACGTCCTGACTTTC	CASSLTRTSGANVLTF	TRBJ2-6	TRBV7-2	-	-
TGTGCCAGCAGCGCTCAAGGCACCTTC	CASSAQGTF	TRBJ1-2	TRBV9	-	many
TGCAGTGCGGAGGGGACATTCCATTATGGCTACACCTTC	CSAEGTFHYGYTF	TRBJ1-2	TRBV20-1	-	many
TGTGCCAGCAGCTTATTTGCAACTCTCCCTGCTTCCAATTCACCCCTCCACTTT	CASSLFATLPASNSPLHF	TRBJ1-6	TRBV7-2	-	few
TGTGCCAGCAGCTCTGATACGGGAGGACAGCCCCAGCATTTT	CASSSDTGGQPQHF	TRBJ1-5	TRBV7-2	-	many
TGCAGTGCTCCTGAAATAGTTGAACAGACTGAAGCTTTCTTT	CSAPEIVEQTEAFF	TRBJ1-1	TRBV20-1	-	-
TGTGCCAGCTCACCTCTCGGACAGGAAGACGGTGAGCAGTTCTTC	CASSPLGQEDGEQFF	TRBJ2-1	TRBV18	TRBD1	few
TGCAGCGGCAGACAGAACTACGAGCAGTACTTC	CSGRQNYEQYF	TRBJ2-7	TRBV29-1	-	many
TGTGCCAGCAGATATGGGCCGGGACACCGCACAGATACGCAGTATTTT	CASRYGPGHRTDTQYF	TRBJ2-3	TRBV7-8	-	few
TGTGCCAGCAGCGTTGGACGGGACTATAATTCACCCCTCCACTTT	CASSVGRDYNSPLHF	TRBJ1-6	TRBV9	-	few
TGTGCCAGCAGCCAAGAACCCGCGAGGGAGAGCTCCTACAATGAGCAGTTCTTC	CASSQEPARESSYNEQFF	TRBJ2-1	TRBV3-1	-	few
TGTGCCAGCAGCTTGGTTTATGGGAATGAGCAGTTCTTC	CASSLVYGNEQFF	TRBJ2-1	TRBV5-6	-	-
TGTGCCAGCAGCTTATTCCGCCCTGGAAACACCATATATTTT	CASSLFRPGNTIYF	TRBJ1-3	TRBV7-9	-	-
TGTGCCAGCAGTCCTGGGGGGACAAGGACGGTGGGCACTGAAGCTTTCTTT	CASSPGGTRTVGTEAFF	TRBJ1-1	TRBV28	-	few
TGTGCCAGCAGCTTGACAGGATGGAACACTGAAGCTTTCTTT	CASSLTGWNTEAFF	TRBJ1-1	TRBV5-5	-	-
TGTGCCAGCAGCGCAGACATGAACACTGAAGCTTTCTTT	CASSADMNTEAFF	TRBJ1-1	TRBV5-6	-	-
TGTGCCAGCAGCCGCGGGGGGTCCCCCACAGATACGCAGTATTTT	CASSRGGSPTDTQYF	TRBJ2-3	TRBV11-2	TRBD2	-
TGTGCCAGCAGTTACGCCAGGGACCCCGATAGCAATCAGCCCCAGCATTTT	CASSYARDPDSNQPQHF	TRBJ1-5	TRBV6-2/TRBV6-3	-	-
TGTGCCAGTTTGACCTCTGGAAACACCATATATTTT	CASLTSGNTIYF	TRBJ1-3	TRBV28	-	few
TGTGCCAGCAGTTCTACCCCCCAGAGCCTATGGACCTACTTC	CASSSTPQSLWTYF	TRBJ2-7	TRBV12-3/TRBV12-4	-	-
TGTGCCAGCAGTACCCGCGGGGGCTCCACAGATACGCAGTATTTT	CASSTRGGSTDTQYF	TRBJ2-3	TRBV6-2/TRBV6-3	-	many
TGTGCCAGCAGCCCCGGTAGGCAGGGGGGGTATGAGCAGTTCTTC	CASSPGRQGGYEQFF	TRBJ2-1	TRBV7-2	-	-
TGTGCCATCAGTGAGGGATTATGGTATCCGACGAGGACTGAAGCTTTCTTT	CAISEGLWYPTRTEAFF	TRBJ1-1	TRBV10-3	-	few
TGCAGCGTCGACCTGGGCAGGAACTATGGCTACACCTTC	CSVDLGRNYGYTF	TRBJ1-2	TRBV29-1	-	few
TGCGCCAGCAGCCAAGCTTCGCGGGGGCCGGTTAGCACAGATACGCAGTATTTT	CASSQASRGPVSTDTQYF	TRBJ2-3	TRBV4-1	-	-
TGTGCCAGCAGTCGGGGGGACAGTTTTAGCACAGATACGCAGTATTTT	CASSRGDSFSTDTQYF	TRBJ2-3	TRBV6-5	-	-
TGTGCCAGCAGCAACCTTAGCGGGAGTCAGCCCCAGCATTTT	CASSNLSGSQPQHF	TRBJ1-5	TRBV21-1	-	few
TGTGCCAGCACTTTCTCGGGACTCCCGAATTCCTACAATGAGCAGTTCTTC	CASTFSGLPNSYNEQFF	TRBJ2-1	TRBV28	-	-